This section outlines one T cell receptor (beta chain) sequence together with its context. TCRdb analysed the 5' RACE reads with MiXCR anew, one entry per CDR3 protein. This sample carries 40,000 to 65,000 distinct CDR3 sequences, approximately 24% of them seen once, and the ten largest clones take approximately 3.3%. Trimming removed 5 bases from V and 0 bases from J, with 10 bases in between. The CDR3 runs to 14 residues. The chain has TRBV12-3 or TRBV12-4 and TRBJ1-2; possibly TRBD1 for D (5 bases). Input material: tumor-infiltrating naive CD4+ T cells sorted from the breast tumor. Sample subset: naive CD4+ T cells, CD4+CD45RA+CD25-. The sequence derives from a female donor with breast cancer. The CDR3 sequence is CASSPGGANYGYTF. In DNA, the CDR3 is TGTGCCAGCAGTCCCGGGGGAGCTAACTATGGCTACACCTTC.